These 2 T cell receptor beta chains originate from one sample sequenced in a study of T cells in Graves' hyperthyroidism and ophthalmopathy. Amplification of TCR beta CDR3 regions used RNA as the template. The HTBI primer set was used in a first-round RT-PCR of the TCR CDR3. MiXCR, run by TCRdb on the multiplex PCR reads, gives a single entry per CDR3 protein. The table shows about 350,000 distinct CDR3 sequences, with roughly 15% occurring only once. Sequencing was performed on blood. The receptors shown here come from a woman aged 60 to 75 with Graves' ophthalmopathy.

This clonotype was recorded many times. The rearrangement joins TRBV29-1 to TRBJ2-1; 7 bases line up with TRBD2. Trimming at V came to 7 bases and at J to 7 bases, leaving 13 bases not matched to a gene. The CDR3 has 14 residues. Germline CDR1 reads SQVTM; CDR2 reads ANQGSEA. CDR3 amino acids: CSGTPWLAVNEQFF. The CDR3 DNA reads as TGCAGCGGGACACCTTGGCTAGCGGTAAATGAGCAGTTCTTC.

V gene TRBV20-1 combines with J gene TRBJ2-3; TRBD2 agrees at 15 bases. Germline CDR1 and CDR2: DFQATT and SNEGSKA (reference sequence). V trimming: 8 bases; J trimming: 2 bases; junction bases outside the gene matches: 11. CDR3 length: 17 amino acids. The CDR3 DNA follows: TGCAGTACCCCGGGACTAGCGGGAGGAGACTACACAGATACGCAGTATTTT. It codes for CSTPGLAGGDYTDTQYF.